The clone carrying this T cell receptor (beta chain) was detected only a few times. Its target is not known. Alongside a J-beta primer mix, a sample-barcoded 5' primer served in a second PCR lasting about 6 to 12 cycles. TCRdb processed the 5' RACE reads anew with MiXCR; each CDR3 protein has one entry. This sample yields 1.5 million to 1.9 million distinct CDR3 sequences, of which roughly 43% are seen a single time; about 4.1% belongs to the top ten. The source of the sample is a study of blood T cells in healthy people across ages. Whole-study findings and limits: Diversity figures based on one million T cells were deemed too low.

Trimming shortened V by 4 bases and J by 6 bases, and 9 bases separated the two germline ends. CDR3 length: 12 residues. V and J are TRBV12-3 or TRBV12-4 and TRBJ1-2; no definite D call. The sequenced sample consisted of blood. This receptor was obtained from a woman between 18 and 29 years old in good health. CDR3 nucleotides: TGTGCCAGCAGTTATACGGGGAATGGCTACACCTTC. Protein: CASSYTGNGYTF.